This T cell receptor (beta chain) was observed in a study of graft-versus-host responses after intestinal transplantation. On the study more broadly: Every recipient underwent anti-thymocyte globulin induction, then tacrolimus and steroids for roughly three years.

The table came from immunoSEQ multiplex PCR; TCRdb's copy has only in-frame clones and leaves some out. The sample has 23,000 or so clones, around 94% seen once; the top ten hold 0.7% to 1%. The CDR3 sequence is 13 residues long. V shed 6 bases, J shed 3 bases, and the junction held 2 bases outside the gene matches. Germline loops: CDR1 WSHSY, CDR2 SAAADI. The clonotype comes from a human patient who received an intestinal transplant, so some T cells may come from the graft donor. The chain carries TRBV10-2 and TRBJ1-2; 9 bases match TRBD1. Sequences were derived from PBMCs, sampled approximately 32 days after intestinal transplant. The CDR3 DNA reads TGCGCCAGCAGCCGGGACAGGGACTATGGCTACACCTTC. Amino acids: CASSRDRDYGYTF.